Listed below are T cell receptor beta chains from one sample, sequenced in a study of graft-versus-host responses after intestinal transplantation. Profiling relied on immunoSEQ multiplex PCR, and the TCRdb table lists in-frame clones only, not all of them. The sample lists more than 10,000 clones, 65% to 80% occurring once. The sequencing used PBMCs, collected approximately 490 days after intestinal transplant. The origin of the receptors is a human patient who received an intestinal transplant, so some T cells may come from the graft donor. Both conserved end residues are part of each CDR3. A D gene is named only where the DNA matches it firmly. Size values are once, few and many counts, or a class for expanded clones, and some rows have none.

d_call	v_call	clone_size	j_call	cdr3_nt	cdr3_aa
TRBD1	TRBV11-3	once	TRBJ1-3	TGTGCCAGCAGCAGCGACAGGGCGGACACCATATATTTT	CASSSDRADTIYF
TRBD1	TRBV29-1	NA	TRBJ2-7	TGCAGCGTTGAAGGGACAGGGGTTTACGAGCAGTACTTC	CSVEGTGVYEQYF
NA	TRBV6-6	NA	TRBJ2-2	TGTGCCAGCGAGAGGGTCACCGGGGAGCTGTTTTTT	CASERVTGELFF
NA	TRBV30	NA	TRBJ1-6	TGTGCCTGGAGCAAGGGTGCGAATTCACCCCTCCACTTT	CAWSKGANSPLHF
NA	TRBV9	NA	TRBJ2-2	TGTGCCAGCAGCGCCCAGGGCACTTGGAACACCGGGGAGCTGTTTTTT	CASSAQGTWNTGELFF
TRBD2	TRBV5-6	NA	TRBJ2-1	TGTGCCAGCAGCTTGGCGGGACTAGCGGACAACAATGAGCAGTTCTTC	CASSLAGLADNNEQFF
TRBD1	TRBV11-2	NA	TRBJ1-3	TGTGCCAGCAGCTCGAACCACCTGGACAGGGGGAGCTCTGGAAACACCATATATTTT	CASSSNHLDRGSSGNTIYF
TRBD1	TRBV18	NA	TRBJ2-1	TGTGCCAGCTCACCAAAAGGCGGGACAGGGCTTTTCAATGAGCAGTTCTTC	CASSPKGGTGLFNEQFF
NA	TRBV5-1	NA	TRBJ1-1	TGCGCCAGCAGCTTGGCACTGATGAACACTGAAGCTTTCTTT	CASSLALMNTEAFF
NA	TRBV19	NA	TRBJ2-2	TGTGCCAGTAGTATTGTGCTAGCTTTCACCGGGGAGCTGTTTTTT	CASSIVLAFTGELFF
NA	TRBV6-6	once	TRBJ1-2	TGTGCCAGCAGTTCGACAGTAACCCTCAGCTATGGCTACACCTTC	CASSSTVTLSYGYTF
TRBD1	TRBV6-1	NA	TRBJ1-6	TGTGCCAGCAGTGTTACAGGGGAAGCGAGCTCACCCCTCCACTTT	CASSVTGEASSPLHF
NA	TRBV10-3	NA	TRBJ1-2	TGTGCCATCAGTGAAAACCTAGCTAACTATGGCTACACCTTC	CAISENLANYGYTF
NA	TRBV6-1	NA	TRBJ2-2	TGTGCCAGCCCCCGGGGCCCCCCCAGGGTCGGGGAGCTGTTTTTT	CASPRGPPRVGELFF
NA	TRBV5-1	NA	TRBJ2-7	TGCGCCAGCAGCTTGGTATCCAGGCCGGGGCCATACGAGCAGTACTTC	CASSLVSRPGPYEQYF
NA	TRBV9	medium-sized	TRBJ1-2	TGTGCCAGCAGCGTAGGGGGTGACTATGGCTACACCTTC	CASSVGGDYGYTF
TRBD2	TRBV18	NA	TRBJ2-1	TGTGCCAGCTCACCAGGTGTGGGCGGGAGCTCCTACAATGAGCAGTTCTTC	CASSPGVGGSSYNEQFF
NA	TRBV5-1	NA	TRBJ1-3	TGCGCCAGCAGCTTGGCCACGGGAGACTCTGGAAACACCATATATTTT	CASSLATGDSGNTIYF
NA	TRBV27	NA	TRBJ1-3	TGTGCCAGCAGTTTAAACAGCGTCCTCTCTGGAAACACCATATATTTT	CASSLNSVLSGNTIYF
NA	TRBV1	NA	TRBJ2-7	TGCACCAGCAGCCAAGATCTTGGGACAGCCTACGAGCAGTACTTC	CTSSQDLGTAYEQYF
NA	TRBV28	NA	TRBJ2-1	TGTGCCAGCAGTTTATTTGAAGAGCAGTTCTTC	CASSLFEEQFF
TRBD2	TRBV6-4	NA	TRBJ2-6	TGTGCCAGCAGTGACTCGACTAGCGGGAGTGGGGCCAACGTCCTGACTTTC	CASSDSTSGSGANVLTF
NA	TRBV6-5	NA	TRBJ2-1	TGTGCCAGCAGGGCCGGATGGGAGCAGTTCTTC	CASRAGWEQFF
NA	TRBV6-1	NA	TRBJ1-5	TGTGCCAGCAGTGAGTCCTCAGGGCATCAGCCCCAGCATTTT	CASSESSGHQPQHF
NA	TRBV5-3	NA	TRBJ2-2	TGTGATTTTCGGCTACCCGGCACCGGGGAGCTGTTTTTT	CDFRLPGTGELFF
TRBD1	TRBV28	NA	TRBJ2-7	TGTGCCAGCAGTATTACAGGGGTCGATCAGTACTTC	CASSITGVDQYF
TRBD1	TRBV7-9	NA	TRBJ1-1	TGTGCCAGCAGCCCGAGGAGGACAGGGGGGAACACTGAAGCTTTCTTT	CASSPRRTGGNTEAFF
TRBD2	TRBV28	few	TRBJ2-1	TGTGCCAGCAACGGACTGCGTAGCGGGGATGACAATGAGCAGTTCTTC	CASNGLRSGDDNEQFF
TRBD2	TRBV5-1	NA	TRBJ2-7	TGCGCCAGCAGCAAAGGGGGGTCTAGCGGGAAGAAGGGGTACGAGCAGTACTTC	CASSKGGSSGKKGYEQYF